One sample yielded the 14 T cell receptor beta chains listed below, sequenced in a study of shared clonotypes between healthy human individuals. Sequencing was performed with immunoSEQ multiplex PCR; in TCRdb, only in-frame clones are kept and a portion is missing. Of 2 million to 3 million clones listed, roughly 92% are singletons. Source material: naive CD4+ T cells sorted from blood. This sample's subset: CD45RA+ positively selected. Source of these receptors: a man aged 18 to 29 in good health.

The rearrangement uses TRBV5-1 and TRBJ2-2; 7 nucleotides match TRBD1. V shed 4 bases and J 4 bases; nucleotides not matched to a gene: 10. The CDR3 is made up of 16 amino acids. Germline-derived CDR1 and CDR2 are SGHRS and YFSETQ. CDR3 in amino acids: CASSPQTGMVTGELFF. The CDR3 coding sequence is TGCGCCAGCAGCCCACAGACAGGGATGGTCACCGGGGAGCTGTTTTTT.

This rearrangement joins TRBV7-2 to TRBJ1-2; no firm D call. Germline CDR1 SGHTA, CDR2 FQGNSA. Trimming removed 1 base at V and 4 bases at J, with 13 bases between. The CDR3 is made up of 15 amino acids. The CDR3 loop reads CASSLGTTDVYGYTF. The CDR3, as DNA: TGTGCCAGCAGCTTAGGTACAACGGACGTCTATGGCTACACCTTC.

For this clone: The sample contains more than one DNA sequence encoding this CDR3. The CDR3 region has the DNA TGTGCCAGCTCACCAGTATCCTACGAGCAGTACTTC. Amino acids: CASSPVSYEQYF. The chain carries TRBV18 and TRBJ2-7; D is uncertain. The CDR3 contains 12 residues. V was pared by 2 bases and J by 1 base, with 3 bases between. Looked up from germline, CDR1 is KGHSH and CDR2 is LQKENI.

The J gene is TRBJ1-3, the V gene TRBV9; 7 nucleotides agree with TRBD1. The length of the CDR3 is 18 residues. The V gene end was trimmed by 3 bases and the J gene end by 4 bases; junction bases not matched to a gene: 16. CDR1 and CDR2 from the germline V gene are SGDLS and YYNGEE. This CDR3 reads CASSAGGMGSKSGNTIYF. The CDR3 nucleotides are TGTGCCAGCAGCGCAGGGGGGATGGGGTCCAAATCCGGAAACACCATATATTTT.

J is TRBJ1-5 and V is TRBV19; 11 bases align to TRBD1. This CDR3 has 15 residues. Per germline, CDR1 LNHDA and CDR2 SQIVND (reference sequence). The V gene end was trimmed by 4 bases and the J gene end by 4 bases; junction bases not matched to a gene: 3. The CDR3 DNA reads TGTGCCAGTAGTACCGGGGACAGGGGGAATCAGCCCCAGCATTTT. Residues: CASSTGDRGNQPQHF.

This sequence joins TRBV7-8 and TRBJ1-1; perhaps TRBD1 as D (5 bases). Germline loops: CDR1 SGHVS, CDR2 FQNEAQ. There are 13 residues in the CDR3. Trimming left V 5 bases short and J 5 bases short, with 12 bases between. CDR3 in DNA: TGTGCCAGCAGCATGGGACGGGTAACTGAAGCTTTCTTT. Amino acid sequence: CASSMGRVTEAFF.

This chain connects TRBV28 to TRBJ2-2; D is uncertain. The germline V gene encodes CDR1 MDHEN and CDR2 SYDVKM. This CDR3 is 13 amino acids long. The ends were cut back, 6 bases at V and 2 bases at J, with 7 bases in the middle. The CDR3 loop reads CASSYTNTGELFF. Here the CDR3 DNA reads TGTGCCAGCAGCTACACTAACACCGGGGAGCTGTTTTTT.

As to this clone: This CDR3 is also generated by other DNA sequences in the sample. For the CDR3, the DNA is TGTGCCAGCTCACCCGGGGGCGGCGGGGAGCAGTACTTC. Amino acids: CASSPGGGGEQYF. J is TRBJ2-7 and V is TRBV18; tentatively, D is TRBD1 or TRBD2 (6 bases each). CDR3 size: 13 residues. Germline loops: CDR1 KGHSH, CDR2 LQKENI. V was pared by 3 bases and J by 7 bases, with 13 bases between.

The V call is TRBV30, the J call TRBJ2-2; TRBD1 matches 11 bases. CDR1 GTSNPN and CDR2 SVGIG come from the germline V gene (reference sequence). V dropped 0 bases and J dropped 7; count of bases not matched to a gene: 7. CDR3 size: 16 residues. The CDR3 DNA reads TGTGCCTGGAGTGTACAAAGGACAGGGGGCCACGGGGAGCTGTTTTTT. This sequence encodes CAWSVQRTGGHGELFF. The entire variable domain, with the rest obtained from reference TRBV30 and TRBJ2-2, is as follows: SQTIHQWPATLVQPVGSPLSLECTVEGTSNPNLYWYRQAAGRGLQLLFYSVGIGQISSEVPQNLSASRPQDRQFILSSKKLLLSDSGFYLCAWSVQRTGGHGELFFGEGSRLTVL.

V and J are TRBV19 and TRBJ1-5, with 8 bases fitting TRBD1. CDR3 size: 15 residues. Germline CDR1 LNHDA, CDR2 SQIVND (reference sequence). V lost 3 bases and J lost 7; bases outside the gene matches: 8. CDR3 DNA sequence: TGTGCCAGTAGTATGAGCGGACAGGGAATCCAGCCCCAGCATTTT. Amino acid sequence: CASSMSGQGIQPQHF. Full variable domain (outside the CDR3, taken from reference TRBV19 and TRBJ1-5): DGGITQSPKYLFRKEGQNVTLSCEQNLNHDAMYWYRQDPGQGLRLIYYSQIVNDFQKGDIAEGYSVSREKKESFPLTVTSAQKNPTAFYLCASSMSGQGIQPQHFGDGTRLSIL.

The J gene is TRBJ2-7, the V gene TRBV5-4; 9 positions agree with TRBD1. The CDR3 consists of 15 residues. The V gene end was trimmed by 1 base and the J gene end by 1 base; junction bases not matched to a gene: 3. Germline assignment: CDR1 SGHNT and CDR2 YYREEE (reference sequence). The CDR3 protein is CASSLNRGQSYEQYF. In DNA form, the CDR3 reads TGTGCCAGCAGCTTGAACAGGGGGCAATCCTACGAGCAGTACTTC.

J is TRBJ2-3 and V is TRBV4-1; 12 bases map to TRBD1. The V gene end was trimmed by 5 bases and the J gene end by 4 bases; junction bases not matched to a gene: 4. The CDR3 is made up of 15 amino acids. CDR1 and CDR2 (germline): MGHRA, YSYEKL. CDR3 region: CASSYGTGGSDTQYF. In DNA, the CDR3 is TGCGCCAGCAGCTACGGGACAGGGGGCTCAGATACGCAGTATTTT.

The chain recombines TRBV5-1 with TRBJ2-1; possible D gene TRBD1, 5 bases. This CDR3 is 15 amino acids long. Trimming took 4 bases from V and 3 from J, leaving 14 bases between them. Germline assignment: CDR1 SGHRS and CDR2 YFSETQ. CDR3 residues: CASSPREGIYNEQFF. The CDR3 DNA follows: TGCGCCAGCAGCCCCAGGGAAGGAATCTACAATGAGCAGTTCTTC.

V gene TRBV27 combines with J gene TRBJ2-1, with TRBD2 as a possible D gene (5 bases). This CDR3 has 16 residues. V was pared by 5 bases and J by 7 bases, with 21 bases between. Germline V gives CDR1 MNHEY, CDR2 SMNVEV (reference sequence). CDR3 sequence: CASSPQYSGLGNEQFF. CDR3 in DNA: TGTGCCAGCAGTCCACAATACAGCGGTCTAGGGAATGAGCAGTTCTTC.